The rows below give T cell receptor beta chains drawn from one sample of a study of cytomegalovirus exposure and HLA in healthy donors. The method was immunoSEQ multiplex PCR; TCRdb's version includes in-frame clones alone and lacks a portion of them. The sample records about 330,000 clones, 75% to 90% being singletons. The sample consisted of PBMCs. The origin of the receptors is a woman aged 18-29 years in good health and CMV-seronegative. Each CDR3 is given with its conserved first and last residue. Each record gives: clone size, J gene, D gene, V gene, CDR3 protein, CDR3 DNA. D genes are given only for firm matches. Clone size appears in some rows only: once, few, many, or a class for an expanded clone.

abundance: NA; j_gene: TRBJ1-4; d_gene: TRBD1; v_gene: TRBV5-3; CDR3aa: CARSFASGGTTNEKLFF; CDR3nt: TGTGCCAGAAGCTTCGCCTCAGGGGGAACAACTAATGAAAAACTGTTTTTT
abundance: NA; j_gene: TRBJ1-5; d_gene: NA; v_gene: TRBV2; CDR3aa: CASRARLSQPQHF; CDR3nt: TGTGCCAGCAGGGCAAGACTTTCTCAGCCCCAGCATTTT
abundance: NA; j_gene: TRBJ2-7; d_gene: NA; v_gene: TRBV28; CDR3aa: CASSSPAGQGEDEQYF; CDR3nt: TGTGCCAGCAGTTCCCCCGCGGGGCAGGGCGAGGACGAGCAGTACTTC
abundance: many; j_gene: TRBJ1-5; d_gene: NA; v_gene: TRBV7-2; CDR3aa: CASSATTGFGQPQHF; CDR3nt: TGTGCCAGCAGCGCAACCACAGGGTTCGGTCAGCCCCAGCATTTT
abundance: few; j_gene: TRBJ1-5; d_gene: TRBD1; v_gene: TRBV29-1; CDR3aa: CSVGTDNQPQHF; CDR3nt: TGCAGCGTGGGGACAGACAATCAGCCCCAGCATTTT
abundance: NA; j_gene: TRBJ1-2; d_gene: NA; v_gene: TRBV7-9; CDR3aa: CASSTYDSFGYTF; CDR3nt: TGTGCCAGCAGCACATACGACAGTTTCGGCTACACCTTC
abundance: NA; j_gene: TRBJ2-4; d_gene: TRBD2; v_gene: TRBV9; CDR3aa: CASSVAGLAENIQYF; CDR3nt: TGTGCCAGCAGCGTAGCGGGACTAGCGGAAAACATTCAGTACTTC
abundance: NA; j_gene: TRBJ2-7; d_gene: TRBD2; v_gene: TRBV29-1; CDR3aa: CSPGLQVPPYLFSGRPGEQYF; CDR3nt: TGCAGCCCGGGACTGCAAGTGCCTCCATATCTTTTTAGCGGGAGGCCCGGCGAGCAGTACTTC
abundance: NA; j_gene: TRBJ2-1; d_gene: TRBD2; v_gene: TRBV11-1; CDR3aa: CASSVGLAEYNEQFF; CDR3nt: TGTGCCAGCAGCGTCGGACTAGCGGAATACAATGAGCAGTTCTTC
abundance: NA; j_gene: TRBJ2-7; d_gene: TRBD2; v_gene: TRBV4-3; CDR3aa: CASSQGVSGAYEQYF; CDR3nt: TGCGCCAGCAGCCAAGGAGTTAGCGGGGCCTACGAGCAGTACTTC
abundance: NA; j_gene: TRBJ2-7; d_gene: NA; v_gene: TRBV4-1; CDR3aa: CASSPPGWSGYEQYF; CDR3nt: TGCGCCAGCAGCCCCCCCGGATGGTCAGGCTACGAGCAGTACTTC
abundance: NA; j_gene: TRBJ2-5; d_gene: TRBD2; v_gene: TRBV5-1; CDR3aa: CASSLVAGDQETQYF; CDR3nt: TGCGCCAGCAGCTTGGTAGCGGGAGATCAAGAGACCCAGTACTTC
abundance: NA; j_gene: TRBJ1-5; d_gene: NA; v_gene: TRBV28; CDR3aa: CASSLAGVNQPQHF; CDR3nt: TGTGCCAGCAGTTTGGCGGGAGTTAATCAGCCCCAGCATTTT
abundance: NA; j_gene: TRBJ1-5; d_gene: NA; v_gene: TRBV7-2; CDR3aa: CASSLVGAQGQPQHF; CDR3nt: TGTGCCAGCAGCTTAGTAGGGGCGCAGGGTCAGCCCCAGCATTTT
abundance: NA; j_gene: TRBJ2-7; d_gene: TRBD2; v_gene: TRBV7-2; CDR3aa: CASSLGLAGYEQYF; CDR3nt: TGTGCCAGCAGCTTAGGTCTAGCGGGTTACGAGCAGTACTTC
abundance: once; j_gene: TRBJ2-7; d_gene: TRBD2; v_gene: TRBV11-1; CDR3aa: CASSHGGEQYF; CDR3nt: TGTGCCAGCAGCCACGGGGGGGAGCAGTACTTC
abundance: NA; j_gene: TRBJ2-7; d_gene: NA; v_gene: TRBV25-1; CDR3aa: CASSVFGTDSSYEQYF; CDR3nt: TGTGCCAGCAGTGTCTTCGGGACGGACAGCTCCTACGAGCAGTACTTC
abundance: NA; j_gene: TRBJ2-7; d_gene: NA; v_gene: TRBV6-5; CDR3aa: CASSHQQAYEQYF; CDR3nt: TGTGCCAGCAGCCACCAACAGGCCTACGAGCAGTACTTC